The T cell receptor beta chain described here comes from a study of Graves' ophthalmopathy and Graves' hyperthyroidism. The overall study: Blood was drawn at initial diagnosis, before any treatment.

As for this clonotype: No antigen is known for it.

RNA transcripts yielded amplified TCR beta CDR3 regions. The first-round RT-PCR employed HTBI primers together with the Qiagen OneStep RT-PCR kit. A multiplex PCR was then performed as the second round. TCRdb fed the multiplex PCR reads into MiXCR, producing one record per CDR3 protein. The sample has more than 550,000 distinct CDR3 sequences, about two fifths seen once; the top ten hold around 3.3%. Germline-derived CDR1 and CDR2 are SGDLS and YYNGEE. The CDR3 has 13 residues. V lost 5 bases, J lost 5 bases, and 10 bases lay in between. General study points: Blood also held most thyroid clonotypes expanded above 0.001 frequency.

Sequenced input: peripheral blood. This chain uses TRBV9 with TRBJ2-2; D is possibly TRBD2 (5 bases). The receptor was isolated from an adult man with Graves' ophthalmopathy. In nucleotides, the CDR3 is TGTGCCAGCAGTCCTCGGGAAACCGGGGAGCTGTTTTTT. Protein sequence: CASSPRETGELFF. Drawing the rest from reference TRBV9 and TRBJ2-2, the complete variable domain is DSGVTQTPKHLITATGQRVTLRCSPRSGDLSVYWYQQSLDQGLQFLIQYYNGEERAKGNILERFSAQQFPDLHSELNLSSLELGDSALYFCASSPRETGELFFGEGSRLTVL.